This T cell receptor beta chain was sequenced for a study of cytomegalovirus exposure and HLA in healthy donors (dated by TCRdb to between 2016 and 2019). In terms of the full investigation: An earlier analysis of approximately 640 of the donors reported about 290 Gb of sequence data and some 100 million unique TCR beta sequences from about 179 million T cells. An early release that covered roughly 600 HLA-typed donors contained around 300 gigabases of sequencing data and tens of millions of unique TCR sequences. Of the approximately 400 genotyped donors, roughly 76% were placed in the genetic ancestry cluster associated with self-reported Caucasian donors. The study aimed to test whether cataloging public T cell receptors could reveal signatures of past pathogen exposure. The T cell repertoires of 666 subjects were profiled by immunosequencing and related to cytomegalovirus serostatus. Along with the roughly 710-subject first cohort, a separate validation cohort of around 110 different subjects was used. To predict cytomegalovirus infection status, the study combined high-throughput TCR immunosequencing, statistical association of individual TCRs with disease status, and machine learning. In a later analysis, previously published TCR beta repertoires from 666 donors were re-analyzed and high-resolution HLA genotyping was added so that TCR occurrence patterns could be studied. Rather than using new phenotypic data, the later analysis identified candidate immune exposures from TCR beta sequences and from how often those sequences occurred across donors. In an earlier analysis of a few hundred of the donors, high-throughput TCR beta sequencing was used to judge whether each TCR beta V gene segment behaved as functional or pseudogenic. Donor age, sex, ethnicity and CMV serostatus were compiled together with the repertoire data. Genome-wide SNP genotypes for about 60% of the roughly 700 donors were used in a later genetic analysis, which treated that subset as a discovery cohort. Every repertoire in the discovery cohort had been generated on one and the same sequencing platform. Both class I and class II loci were covered by HLA typing, at four-digit resolution. The number of donors typed differed by locus, with 629-630 for A, B, C, DRB1 and DQB1, over 500 for DQA1, 606 for DPA1, and approximately 470 for DPB1. Roughly 5 DR-DQ haplotypes were treated as single units for association and clustering because of strong linkage in the cohort. On average, 235,054 unique TCR beta nucleotide sequences were sequenced per donor among a few hundred genotyped donors of the cohort, with about 19% of those sequences being non-productive.

Receptor amplification or capture employed the immunoSEQ multiplex PCR assay. The multiplex PCR relied on a mix of 60 forward primers for TCR Vbeta segments and 13 reverse primers for TCR Jbeta segments. The CDR3 region of rearranged TCR beta genes was amplified from genomic DNA with a multiplex PCR assay. The amplified TCR beta libraries were sequenced on the Illumina HiSeq System as 87-base-pair reads. On the authors' methods: A later analysis counted 65 million to 90 million unique TCR beta chains across the 640 or so repertoires, and some 11 million of these chains were shared by at least two donors. To remove PCR and sequencing errors, raw reads were error-corrected and collapsed into unique sequences using a nearest-neighbor algorithm that merged closely related sequences. CDR3 sequences were aligned to IMGT reference sequences to assign V, D and J gene segments. For a sequence to be retained, a match of at least six nucleotides was required to both a V gene segment and a J gene segment. A rearrangement counted as productive if the CDR3 had no stop codons and remained in frame with V and J, and every other rearrangement counted as non-productive. CDR3 was defined according to IMGT convention as the region running from the second conserved V-encoded cysteine to the conserved J-encoded phenylalanine. The earlier analysis of about 640 of the donors excluded any sequence lacking an unambiguous match to a single V gene segment. An earlier analysis of 450 to 650 of the donors called V segments functional above 56.7% productive rearrangements and segregating when the between-donor standard deviation exceeded 5%. A statistical classification framework was built for diagnosing cytomegalovirus status from the catalog of TCR beta chain sequences. In a later analysis, V and J genes were assigned by comparing TCR nucleotide sequences against IMGT/GENE-DB human TR gene sequences. A later analysis assigned CDR3 sequences and most-parsimonious VDJ recombination scenarios with the TCRdist pipeline. In a later analysis, each TCR beta chain was defined by its CDR3 amino acid sequence together with its V-gene family, and reads without a unique V-gene family were excluded. A later analysis removed 592 highly shared, low-generation-probability nucleotide sequences to deal with suspected cross-contamination and a sequencing artifact. In a later analysis, a clonal expansion index for each public chain was calculated from normalized within-repertoire ranks of inferred template counts. In a later analysis, generation probabilities were computed using a VDJ recombination model fitted to out-of-frame rearrangements, and the results were checked against IGoR. A later analysis scored TCR-TCR, TCR-HLA and TCR-CMV co-occurrence with hypergeometric tests, applying a repertoire-size bias correction to TCR pairs. To estimate false discovery rates, a later analysis permuted the HLA or CMV assignments 20 times. In a later analysis, co-occurring TCRs were grouped with DBSCAN, and TCRdist sequence similarity was added when clustering was performed within HLA-allele-positive subsets. Repertoires with fewer than 30,000 or more than 120,000 public chains were left out of co-occurrence clustering, as were about 5 repertoires with anomalous nucleotide sharing. TCRdb obtained this table from immuneACCESS and retained in-frame rearrangements with V and J assigned. These tables miss some clones; where compared with another copy, unresolved V genes account for less than half of the shortfall, and the remainder is unexplained. From that table come the V and J calls and clone size; the DNA was used to work out D and trimming. The sample profile shows over 110,000 clones; approximately 80% of them were found once. Clones ranked in the top ten supply roughly 8.8% of the sample.

This clone was picked up a small number of times. Its antigen is not yet known. No base qualities exist here, and no much larger clone lies one base off it. The cohort was made up of hundreds of healthy bone marrow donors. At the time of sampling, every cohort member was nominally healthy, though immune exposures that went unrecorded were likely present. The donor was CMV seropositive and belonged to the group of 270 or so seropositive cohort members. A peripheral blood sample was provided by each donor, and peripheral blood mononuclear cells were used for TCR beta sequencing. Genomic DNA extraction from the blood cell samples was performed with the Qiagen DNeasy Blood Extraction Kit. Study-level results and caveats: In a later analysis, some 18,000 TCR beta sequences were associated with specific HLA alleles at a false discovery rate of 0.05. A later analysis reported that several top co-occurrence clusters appeared linked to parvovirus B19, influenza, CMV and Epstein-Barr virus. Correlated functional status among segregating V segments might reflect linkage disequilibrium, but an unknown experimental factor could not be ruled out. When HLA alleles, especially DR and DQ, strongly co-occurred, TCR associations were difficult to assign to individual alleles. According to a later analysis, TCR association rates differed among HLA loci, with DRB1 alleles showing the most associated TCRs and HLA-C alleles showing the fewest. According to a later genetic analysis, donors in an Asian-associated ancestry cluster had fewer N-insertions in productive TCRs than the approximately 650-donor mean. The 87-base-pair reads could not distinguish some IMGT-functional V segments, including TRBV6-2 and TRBV6-3, so those segments were excluded. In a later analysis, HLA-associated TCR beta chains showed more clonal expansion and lower generation probabilities than non-associated chains that were equally common. For the cohort, immune exposure information was limited to CMV serostatus. A cluster of highly shared sequence variants was judged likely to be a technical artifact of the sequencing pipeline. Because some donors lacked HLA typing at each locus, the association tests relied only on the typed subset. Cytomegalovirus status was reported to be diagnosed by the classifier with high specificity and sensitivity in both the original and validation cohorts. In vitro tests confirmed that a few of the cytomegalovirus-associated TCR beta chains recognize cytomegalovirus antigens. A later genetic analysis associated a missense DCLRE1C variant with V-gene and J-gene trimming of TCR beta chains, and an independent cohort replicated the association. The earlier analysis of approximately 560 of the donors excluded 15 to 20 rarely observed V segments, including chromosome 9 orphons, because counts were too low. Roughly uniform sequencing depth across donors was assumed in presence/absence analyses, although this assumption may not hold. The authors suggested that the approach could potentially be extended to other disease states and immunological phenotypes. A further reported finding was that TCR beta sequences accurately predicted the HLA-A and HLA-B alleles for most subjects in the first cohort. The study listed around 160 TCR beta chains as associated with cytomegalovirus. In a later analysis, most CMV-associated TCR beta chains were found to appear HLA-restricted, with HLA associations seemingly driven largely by CMV exposure. Only TCR beta chains were sequenced in this cohort, and the absence of alpha or paired-chain data limited detectable features. While some public TCRs were present in many individuals, most TCR sequences turned up only very rarely across donors. An earlier analysis of some 590 of the donors showed that most TCR beta V segments appeared in productive rearrangements either about 87% or about 30% of the time, which broadly matched IMGT annotations.

V is shortened by 0 bases, J by 1 base, and the region joining them spans 9 bases. Based on the germline V gene, the CDR1 and CDR2 sequences are MNHEY and SVGAGI. Inclusive of the bounding cysteine and phenylalanine, the CDR3 is 15 residues long. Of all the DNA, just the CDR3 is kept, 45 bases in frame from base 1. The source is a woman aged 45-59 years in good health and CMV-seropositive. Sequencing used PBMCs. The chain employs TRBV6-5 and TRBJ1-1; confidence is insufficient to name the D gene. The CDR3 has the sequence CASSYSPLRNTEAFF. In nucleotides, the sequence is TGTGCCAGCAGTTACTCGCCCCTTAGGAACACTGAAGCTTTCTTT.